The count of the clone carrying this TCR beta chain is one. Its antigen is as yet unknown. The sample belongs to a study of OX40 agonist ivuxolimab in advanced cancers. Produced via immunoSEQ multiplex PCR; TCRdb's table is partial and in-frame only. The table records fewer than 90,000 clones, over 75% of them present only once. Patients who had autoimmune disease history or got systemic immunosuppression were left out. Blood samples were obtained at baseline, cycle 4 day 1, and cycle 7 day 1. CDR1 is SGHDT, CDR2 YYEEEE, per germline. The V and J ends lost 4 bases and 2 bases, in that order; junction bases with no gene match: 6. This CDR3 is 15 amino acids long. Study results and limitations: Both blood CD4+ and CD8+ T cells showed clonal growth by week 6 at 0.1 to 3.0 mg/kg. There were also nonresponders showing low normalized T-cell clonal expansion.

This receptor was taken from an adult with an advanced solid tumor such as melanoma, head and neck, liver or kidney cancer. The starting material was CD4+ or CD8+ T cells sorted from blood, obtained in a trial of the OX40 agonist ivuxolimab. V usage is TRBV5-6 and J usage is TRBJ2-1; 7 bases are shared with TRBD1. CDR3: CASSRQGSAYNEQFF. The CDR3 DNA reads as TGTGCCAGCAGCCGACAGGGTTCCGCCTACAATGAGCAGTTCTTC.